These 6 T cell receptor beta chains were sequenced from one sample in a study of cytomegalovirus exposure and HLA in healthy donors. This PCR relied on a set of 60 Vbeta primers and 13 Jbeta primers. Profiling relied on immunoSEQ multiplex PCR, and the TCRdb table lists in-frame clones only, not all of them. Recorded for this sample: roughly 200,000 clones. The sample consisted of PBMCs. The receptors stem from a man younger than 45 in good health and CMV-seronegative.

In the case of this clone: Germline and junction disagree at one end, which may indicate a read error. The J gene is TRBJ2-5, the V gene TRBV4-3, with 7 bases aligning to TRBD1. Per germline, CDR1 LGHNA and CDR2 YSLEER. This CDR3 comprises 15 residues. The CDR3 region has the DNA TGCGCCAGCAGCCGAGGACAGGCTCCAAGAGAGTCCCAGTACTTC. Amino acids: CASSRGQAPRESQYF.

The chain is built from TRBV30 and TRBJ2-4; 8 bases match TRBD1. Trimming at V came to 2 bases and at J to 6 bases, leaving 12 bases not matched to a gene. Germline V CDR1 and CDR2: GTSNPN, SVGIG (reference sequence). This CDR3 spans 16 amino acids. In DNA, the CDR3 is TGTGCCTGGAGTTCGACGCCGGACAGGGTCGCAAACATTCAGTACTTC. Its translation is CAWSSTPDRVANIQYF.

The genes are TRBV27 and TRBJ1-1, with a possible D match to TRBD1 (5 bases). The CDR3 extends over 16 amino acids. Trimming pared 3 bases from V and 3 bases from J, leaving 17 bases between. CDR1 and CDR2 (germline): MNHEY, SMNVEV (reference sequence). In nucleotides, the CDR3 is TGTGCCAGCAGTTTTAGTATAGTCGGGGGATACACTGAAGCTTTCTTT. This gives the protein CASSFSIVGGYTEAFF.

V is TRBV5-6 and J is TRBJ1-1, with D possibly being TRBD1 (5 bases). The V end was cut by 4 bases, the J end by 1 base, with 14 bases between. CDR1 SGHDT and CDR2 YYEEEE come from the germline V gene. This CDR3 region has 15 residues. Written as DNA, the CDR3 is TGTGCCAGCAGCCACCCGGGGGGGAGGAACACTGAAGCTTTCTTT. It codes for CASSHPGGRNTEAFF.

The V and J genes are TRBV30 and TRBJ2-2; a weak D match, TRBD2 (7 bases). V was pared by 4 bases and J by 2 bases, with 17 bases between. Germline CDR1 is GTSNPN and CDR2 is SVGIG (reference sequence). The CDR3 has 16 residues. CDR3 amino acids: CAWILGGTLNTGELFF. In DNA, the CDR3 is TGTGCCTGGATCCTGGGAGGGACACTTAACACCGGGGAGCTGTTTTTT.

V and J are TRBV28 and TRBJ2-7; 7 bases line up with TRBD1. The germline CDR1 and CDR2 sequences are MDHEN and SYDVKM. V shed 5 bases, J shed 4 bases, and the junction held 5 bases outside the gene matches. The CDR3 is 13 residues long. The DNA for the CDR3 is TGTGCCAGCAGTGAGACAGGGAGATACGAGCAGTACTTC. Translated: CASSETGRYEQYF.